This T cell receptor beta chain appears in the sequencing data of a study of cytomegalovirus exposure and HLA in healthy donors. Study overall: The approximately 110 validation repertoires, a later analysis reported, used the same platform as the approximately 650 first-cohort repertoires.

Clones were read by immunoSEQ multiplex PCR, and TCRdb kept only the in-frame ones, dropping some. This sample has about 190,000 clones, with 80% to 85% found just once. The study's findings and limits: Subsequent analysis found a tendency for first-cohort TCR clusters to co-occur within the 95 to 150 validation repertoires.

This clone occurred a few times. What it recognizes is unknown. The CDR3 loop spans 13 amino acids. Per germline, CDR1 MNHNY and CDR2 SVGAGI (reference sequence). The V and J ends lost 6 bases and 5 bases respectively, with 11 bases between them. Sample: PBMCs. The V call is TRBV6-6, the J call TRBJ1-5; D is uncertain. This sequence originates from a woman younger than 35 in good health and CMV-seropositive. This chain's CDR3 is CASSLTIDQPQHF. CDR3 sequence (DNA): TGTGCCAGCAGCCTGACAATCGATCAGCCCCAGCATTTT.